This T cell receptor beta chain stems from a study of shared T cell receptors in the human thymus. CDR1 and CDR2 from the germline V gene are GTSNPN and SVGIG (reference sequence). Trimming at V came to 1 base and at J to 0 bases, leaving 3 bases not matched to a gene. The CDR3 spans 16 residues. Method: immunoSEQ multiplex PCR; TCRdb's copy keeps in-frame clones and lacks some. The table lists 450,000 to 650,000 clones, about four fifths of them singletons. This sample also belongs to another study, concerning human thymus T cells.

Sequencing was carried out using thymocytes. The clonotype comes from a boy under two years old with a congenital heart defect. The chain couples TRBV30 to TRBJ2-3; 11 bases map to TRBD2. DNA of the CDR3: TGTGCCTGGAGTGGAAGGACTAGCGGGAGCACAGATACGCAGTATTTT. It translates to CAWSGRTSGSTDTQYF.